The rows below give T cell receptor beta chains drawn from one sample of a study of blood T cell repertoires in COVID-19. Clones were read by immunoSEQ multiplex PCR, and TCRdb kept only the in-frame ones, dropping some. Among about 270,000 clones, 84% were seen once, and the ten largest hold around 9.2%. The sequenced sample consisted of peripheral blood. Receptors were obtained from a human donor in a cohort sampled during active COVID-19. Each CDR3 is given with its conserved first and last residue. A D gene is named only where the DNA matches it firmly. Clone size is not always given. Where it is, it says once, few, many or a class for expanded clones.

CDR3nt | CDR3aa | j_gene | d_gene | abundance | v_gene | len
TGTGCCAGCAGTATCCGGTCTAAAGCTAACTATGGCTACACCTTC | CASSIRSKANYGYTF | TRBJ1-2 | . | . | TRBV2 | 15
TGTGCCAGCAGCGGGACACCTCAAAGATACTACGAGCAGTACTTC | CASSGTPQRYYEQYF | TRBJ2-7 | . | . | TRBV6-4 | 15
TGTGCCAGCAGCCGGACAGGGGCCGGGGAGCTGTTTTTT | CASSRTGAGELFF | TRBJ2-2 | TRBD1 | . | TRBV3-1/TRBV3-2 | 13
TGCGCCAGCAGCGGGACAGGGGGGACCGCTGAAAAACTGTTTTTT | CASSGTGGTAEKLFF | TRBJ1-4 | TRBD1 | . | TRBV4-1 | 15
TGTGCCAGCAGTTTGCCCAGGGCTGGCGAGCAGTACTTC | CASSLPRAGEQYF | TRBJ2-7 | . | . | TRBV6-2/TRBV6-3 | 13
TGTGCCAGCAGTCCTACAGGGGGCTTCGACTACGAGCAGTACTTC | CASSPTGGFDYEQYF | TRBJ2-7 | TRBD1 | . | TRBV28 | 15
TGTGCCAGTAGTAGGGGCAGGGACAACTACGAGCAGTACTTC | CASSRGRDNYEQYF | TRBJ2-7 | . | . | TRBV19 | 14
TGTGCCAGCAGCCAAGCAGGGGTTAGAGCTGAAGCTTTCTTT | CASSQAGVRAEAFF | TRBJ1-1 | . | few | TRBV14 | 14
TGTGCCAGCAGCTTGGAACTGGAGCGTACCTACGAGCAGTACTTC | CASSLELERTYEQYF | TRBJ2-7 | . | . | TRBV5-4 | 15
TGTGCCAGCAGAAATCAATTTAACACTGAAGCTTTCTTT | CASRNQFNTEAFF | TRBJ1-1 | . | . | TRBV6-6 | 13
TGCAGTGCTAGTTACATCTCGTCCTCGCCCCAGCATTTT | CSASYISSSPQHF | TRBJ1-5 | . | . | TRBV20-1 | 13
TGTGCCACCAGCAGAGATAGTAGCGAGCAGTACTTC | CATSRDSSEQYF | TRBJ2-7 | . | . | TRBV15 | 12
TGCGCCTCCCGGTCGACAGGGGCCTCCTACGAGCAGTACTTC | CASRSTGASYEQYF | TRBJ2-7 | TRBD1 | . | TRBV28 | 14
TGTGCCAGCAGCGCATCCCTGGGGGGTGTAAGCAATCAGCCCCAGCATTTT | CASSASLGGVSNQPQHF | TRBJ1-5 | . | . | TRBV28 | 17
TGTGCCAGCAGCCCACCTCGAGCGGGGAACACCGGGGAGCTGTTTTTT | CASSPPRAGNTGELFF | TRBJ2-2 | . | . | TRBV7-3 | 16
TGTGCCAGTACCCCCCGGGGGGGAATGGGCTCCTACGAGCAGTACTTC | CASTPRGGMGSYEQYF | TRBJ2-7 | TRBD2 | few | TRBV19 | 16
TGCGCCAGCAGGTTGAGAGGGGGTGTTAATGAAAAACTGTTTTTT | CASRLRGGVNEKLFF | TRBJ1-4 | . | once | TRBV5-1 | 15
TGTGCCAGCAGCCAAGTGGGGACAGATATCATGAACACTGAAGCTTTCTTT | CASSQVGTDIMNTEAFF | TRBJ1-1 | TRBD1 | . | TRBV3-1/TRBV3-2 | 17
TGTGCCAGAAGACCCCCGGACAGGGGCAATGAGCAGTTCTTC | CARRPPDRGNEQFF | TRBJ2-1 | . | . | TRBV7-5 | 14
TGTGCCAGCAGCTCTTGGGAAACCGGGACAGGAGGGGAAAAACTGTTTTTT | CASSSWETGTGGEKLFF | TRBJ1-4 | TRBD1 | . | TRBV7-9 | 17
TGTGCCAGCGGTTCTAGCGGGAGGACCCCCGATTTT | CASGSSGRTPDF | TRBJ2-3 | TRBD2 | . | TRBV6-5 | 12
TGTGCCAGCTCAAGCGGACAGGGTGGAGAGACCCAGTACTTC | CASSSGQGGETQYF | TRBJ2-5 | TRBD1 | many | TRBV18 | 14
TGTGCCAGCAGCTACTCGACCGGGGAGCTGTTTTTT | CASSYSTGELFF | TRBJ2-2 | . | . | TRBV7-2 | 12
TGTGCCAGCTCATCCCGGAAGGGAGGGAATGAGCAGTTCTTC | CASSSRKGGNEQFF | TRBJ2-1 | TRBD2 | . | TRBV18 | 14
TGTGCCAGCTCACCCGACAGGGGCCCCACTGAAGCTTTCTTT | CASSPDRGPTEAFF | TRBJ1-1 | TRBD1 | . | TRBV18 | 14
TGTGCCAGCAGCGGCCGGGACAGACAACAAGAGACCCAGTACTTC | CASSGRDRQQETQYF | TRBJ2-5 | TRBD1 | . | TRBV7-8 | 15
TGTGCCAGCAGTTATAATCGGGAGCTGTTTTTT | CASSYNRELFF | TRBJ2-2 | . | once | TRBV12-3/TRBV12-4 | 11
TGTGCCACCAGTGATTCGAGGGTTATCTATGGCTACACCTTC | CATSDSRVIYGYTF | TRBJ1-2 | . | . | TRBV24-1 | 14
TGTGCCAGCTCACCTGGCGGGCGTGAGACCCAGTACTTC | CASSPGGRETQYF | TRBJ2-5 | . | . | TRBV18 | 13
TGTGCCAGCAGTCACCTTGTTGGGACAGGGGAGACCCAGTACTTC | CASSHLVGTGETQYF | TRBJ2-5 | TRBD1 | . | TRBV27 | 15
TGTGCCAGCAGTTTATCCCCGGAGTTGAACACTGAAGCTTTCTTT | CASSLSPELNTEAFF | TRBJ1-1 | . | . | TRBV27 | 15
TGCGCCAGCAGCTTGGGTCAGGGGGCCACAGATACGCAGTATTTT | CASSLGQGATDTQYF | TRBJ2-3 | TRBD1 | . | TRBV5-1 | 15
TGTGCCAGCAGTTTACGGGTAGGGGGCATTCAGTACTTC | CASSLRVGGIQYF | TRBJ2-4 | . | . | TRBV28 | 13
TGTGCTCCCAGGGGGGACTCTGGAAACACCATATATTTT | CAPRGDSGNTIYF | TRBJ1-3 | TRBD1 | . | TRBV7-7 | 13
TGTGCCAGCAGTGAAGACAGCCCGGAGACCCAGTACTTC | CASSEDSPETQYF | TRBJ2-5 | . | . | TRBV2 | 13
TGTGCCAGCAGCGTAGAAAGAGATTCACCCCTCCACTTT | CASSVERDSPLHF | TRBJ1-6 | . | few | TRBV9 | 13
TGTGCCAGCAAAAACGCAGGGAATTACGAGCAGTACTTC | CASKNAGNYEQYF | TRBJ2-7 | . | once | TRBV12-3/TRBV12-4 | 13
TGTGCCAGCAGCTTCCCCAAGAGCGGGAGGGAGGATGAGCAGTTCTTC | CASSFPKSGREDEQFF | TRBJ2-1 | TRBD2 | . | TRBV7-6 | 16
TGTGCCAGCAGTTATACTCCTAGCGGGGCCTTGAGCTCCTACGAGCAGTACTTC | CASSYTPSGALSSYEQYF | TRBJ2-7 | TRBD2 | . | TRBV6-2/TRBV6-3 | 18
TGTGCCACCAGCAGAGGGACAGGGTACGAAAAACTGTTTTTT | CATSRGTGYEKLFF | TRBJ1-4 | TRBD1 | . | TRBV15 | 14
TGTGCCAGCAGTTTTCGGGGGGCTGAGCAGTTCTTC | CASSFRGAEQFF | TRBJ2-1 | . | . | TRBV27 | 12
TGTGCCAGCAGCTCAACACAGGGGAGGAATCAGCCCCAGCATTTT | CASSSTQGRNQPQHF | TRBJ1-5 | TRBD1 | . | TRBV7-9 | 15
TGTGCCACCTATACGCCGGGACAGGGGGCTGGAAACACCATATATTTT | CATYTPGQGAGNTIYF | TRBJ1-3 | TRBD1 | few | TRBV28 | 16
TGTGCCAGCAGCTTAGCGAAGGAGGGTGGCTACACCTTC | CASSLAKEGGYTF | TRBJ1-2 | . | . | TRBV7-2 | 13
TGTGCCAGTAGTATACAGGGACAGGGGGTCCAAGAGACCCAGTACTTC | CASSIQGQGVQETQYF | TRBJ2-5 | TRBD1 | . | TRBV19 | 16
TGTGCCAGCAGTCTTAGCGGTTTCTCTGGAAACACCATATATTTT | CASSLSGFSGNTIYF | TRBJ1-3 | . | . | TRBV7-2 | 15
TGTGCCAGTAGTGAGGGCATCTCCGGGCGAGTGGAGACCCAGTACTTC | CASSEGISGRVETQYF | TRBJ2-5 | . | . | TRBV19 | 16
TGTGCCAGTAGTCCCGGGGGACTAGGGCAAGAGACCCAGTACTTC | CASSPGGLGQETQYF | TRBJ2-5 | TRBD2 | . | TRBV19 | 15
TGTGCCAGCAGCATGACTAGCGGCTCCTACGAGCAGTACTTC | CASSMTSGSYEQYF | TRBJ2-7 | TRBD2 | once | TRBV6-5 | 14
TGTGCCAGTAGTCCTACAGGGGGCACTGAAGCTTTCTTT | CASSPTGGTEAFF | TRBJ1-1 | TRBD1 | once | TRBV19 | 13
TGCGCCAGCAGCCAAACCGGGACAGGGTACTACGAGCAGTACTTC | CASSQTGTGYYEQYF | TRBJ2-7 | TRBD1 | . | TRBV10-2 | 15
TGTGCCAGCTCACCACGTCTAACGGATGAGCAGTTCTTC | CASSPRLTDEQFF | TRBJ2-1 | . | . | TRBV18 | 13
TGTGCCAGCAGCGCAGACAGGACCCGTTACGAGCAGTACTTC | CASSADRTRYEQYF | TRBJ2-7 | . | . | TRBV7-6 | 14
TGTGCCAGTACCCCGTCGGGTCCCTCCTACGAGCAGTACTTC | CASTPSGPSYEQYF | TRBJ2-7 | . | few | TRBV19 | 14